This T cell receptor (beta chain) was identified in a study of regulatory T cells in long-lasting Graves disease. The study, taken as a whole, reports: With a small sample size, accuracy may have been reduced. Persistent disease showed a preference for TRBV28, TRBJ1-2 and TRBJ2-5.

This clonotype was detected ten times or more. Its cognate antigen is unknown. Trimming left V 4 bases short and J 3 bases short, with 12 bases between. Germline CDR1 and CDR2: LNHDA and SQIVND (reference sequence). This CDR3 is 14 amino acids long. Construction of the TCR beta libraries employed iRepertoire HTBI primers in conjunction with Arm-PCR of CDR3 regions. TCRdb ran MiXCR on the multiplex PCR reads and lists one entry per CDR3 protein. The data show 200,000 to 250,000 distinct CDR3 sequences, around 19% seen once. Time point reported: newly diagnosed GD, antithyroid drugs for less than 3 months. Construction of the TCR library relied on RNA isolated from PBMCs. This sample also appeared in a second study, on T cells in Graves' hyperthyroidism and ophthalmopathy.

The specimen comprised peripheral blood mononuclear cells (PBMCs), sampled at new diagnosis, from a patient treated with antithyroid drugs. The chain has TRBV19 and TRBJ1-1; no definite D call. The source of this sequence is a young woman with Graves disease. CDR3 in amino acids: CASSTGSLYTEAFF. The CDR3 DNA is TGTGCCAGTAGTACGGGCAGCCTTTACACTGAAGCTTTCTTT. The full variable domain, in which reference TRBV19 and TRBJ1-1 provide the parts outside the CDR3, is DGGITQSPKYLFRKEGQNVTLSCEQNLNHDAMYWYRQDPGQGLRLIYYSQIVNDFQKGDIAEGYSVSREKKESFPLTVTSAQKNPTAFYLCASSTGSLYTEAFFGQGTRLTVV.